One sample yielded the 8 T cell receptor beta chains listed below, sequenced in a study of beta chain features in type 1 diabetes. Points from the study as a whole: Moderately but significantly shorter TCRB CDR3s were found in Type 1 diabetes patients in all four CD4+ subsets.

Their specific antigens are unknown. cDNA synthesis used the whole RNA isolate, giving expressed TCRB sequences. The method was immunoSEQ multiplex PCR; TCRdb's version includes in-frame clones alone and lacks a portion of them. Of about 270,000 clones detected, 14% appear once; the ten largest clones hold approximately 0.015%. The sequenced sample was naive CD4+ T cells from blood. The receptors come from a man aged 30-40 years with type 1 diabetes.

This clone was detected only a few times. The V and J genes are TRBV29-1 and TRBJ1-5, with TRBD1 as a possible D gene (5 bases). Germline V gives CDR1 SQVTM, CDR2 ANQGSEA. V dropped 6 bases and J dropped 0 bases, with 15 bases sitting between them. The CDR3 runs to 15 residues. Here the CDR3 reads CSVSGGPISNQPQHF. The CDR3 region has the DNA TGCAGCGTGAGCGGGGGACCCATTAGCAATCAGCCCCAGCATTTT.

The V gene is TRBV2, the J gene TRBJ1-5; D gene ambiguous. The V end was cut by 3 bases, the J end by 7 bases, with 13 bases between. The CDR3 runs to 14 residues. Germline V lookup: CDR1 SNHLY, CDR2 FYNNEI. The CDR3: CASSDVTGWQPQHF. CDR3 sequence (DNA): TGTGCCAGCAGTGACGTTACGGGATGGCAGCCCCAGCATTTT.

V gene TRBV19 combines with J gene TRBJ2-1; the match to TRBD1 covers 10 bases. V lost 6 bases and J lost 2; bases outside the gene matches: 4. Germline CDR1 LNHDA, CDR2 SQIVND (reference sequence). This CDR3 spans 15 amino acids. CDR3 residues: CASRETGGPYNEQFF. CDR3 nucleotides: TGTGCCAGTAGGGAGACAGGGGGCCCCTACAATGAGCAGTTCTTC.

This clone was counted between two and nine times. The chain employs TRBV5-4 and TRBJ2-7; tentatively, D is TRBD2 (6 bases). CDR3 size: 14 residues. Germline loops: CDR1 SGHNT, CDR2 YYREEE (reference sequence). V was shortened by 0 bases and J by 3 bases, with 10 bases between the two germline ends. The CDR3 protein is CASSLVEGDYEQYF. CDR3 nucleotides: TGTGCCAGCAGCTTGGTGGAGGGAGACTACGAGCAGTACTTC.

This clone was detected a few times. The chain carries TRBV5-4 and TRBJ2-1; the D gene is possibly TRBD1 (6 bases). V was shortened by 4 bases and J by 7 bases, with 15 bases between the two germline ends. Germline CDR1 reads SGHNT; CDR2 reads YYREEE (reference sequence). CDR3 length: 14 residues. CDR3 loop: CASSGHRVENEQFF. Here the CDR3 DNA reads TGTGCCAGCAGCGGTCACAGGGTTGAAAATGAGCAGTTCTTC.

This clone was picked up a small number of times. The CDR3 is CASSSQAGVNEQFF. DNA for the CDR3: TGCGCCAGCAGCTCCCAAGCGGGAGTGAATGAGCAGTTCTTC. The gene calls are TRBV5-1 and TRBJ2-1; 8 bases are shared with TRBD2. J gave up 7 bases and V 3 bases, and 6 bases lay outside the gene matches. The CDR3 extends over 14 amino acids. Germline CDR1 reads SGHRS; CDR2 reads YFSETQ.

This chain joins TRBV4-2 and TRBJ2-7, with D maybe TRBD1 (6 bases). V was shortened by 4 bases and J by 3 bases, with 7 bases between the two germline ends. The length of the CDR3 is 12 residues. Germline CDR1 reads LGHNA; CDR2 reads YNFKEQ. The CDR3 DNA reads TGTGCCAGCAGCCCACAGGGCTACGAGCAGTACTTC. Translated: CASSPQGYEQYF.

This clone was seen a handful of times. This sequence joins TRBV4-3 and TRBJ1-1; D is uncertain. From germline, CDR1 is LGHNA and CDR2 YSLEER. Trimming cost V 7 bases and J 6 bases, with 18 bases left between them. The CDR3 length is 14 residues. The CDR3: CASNWGTAGAEAFF. In DNA, the CDR3 is TGCGCCAGCAATTGGGGAACGGCCGGGGCTGAAGCTTTCTTT.